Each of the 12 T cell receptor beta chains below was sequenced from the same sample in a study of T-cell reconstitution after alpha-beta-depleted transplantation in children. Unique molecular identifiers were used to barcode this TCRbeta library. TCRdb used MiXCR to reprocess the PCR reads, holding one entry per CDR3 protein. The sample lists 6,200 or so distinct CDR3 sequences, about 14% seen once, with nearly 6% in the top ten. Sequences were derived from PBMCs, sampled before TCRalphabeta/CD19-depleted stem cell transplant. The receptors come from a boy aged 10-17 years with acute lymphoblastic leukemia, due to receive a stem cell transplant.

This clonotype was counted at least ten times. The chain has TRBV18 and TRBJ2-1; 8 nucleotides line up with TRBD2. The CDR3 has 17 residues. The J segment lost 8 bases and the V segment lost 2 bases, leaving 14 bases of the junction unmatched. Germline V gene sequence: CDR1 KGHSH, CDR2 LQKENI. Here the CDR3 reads CASSPVIAGGKIDEQFF. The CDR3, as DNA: TGTGCCAGCTCACCAGTAATCGCGGGGGGCAAAATCGATGAGCAGTTCTTC.

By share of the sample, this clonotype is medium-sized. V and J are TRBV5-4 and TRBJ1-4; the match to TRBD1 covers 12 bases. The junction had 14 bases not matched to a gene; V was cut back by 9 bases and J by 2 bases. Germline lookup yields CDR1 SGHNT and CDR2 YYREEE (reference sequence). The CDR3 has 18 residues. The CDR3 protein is CATNRGTGGFGTNEKLFF. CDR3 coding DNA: TGTGCCACAAACCGGGGGACAGGGGGCTTTGGGACTAATGAAAAACTGTTTTTT.

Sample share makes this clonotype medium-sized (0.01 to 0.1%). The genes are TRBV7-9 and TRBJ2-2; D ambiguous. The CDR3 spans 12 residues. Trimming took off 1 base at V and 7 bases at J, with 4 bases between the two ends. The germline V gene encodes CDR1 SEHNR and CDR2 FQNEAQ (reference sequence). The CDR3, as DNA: TGTGCCAGCAGCTTAGGAATCGGGGAGCTGTTTTTT. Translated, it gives CASSLGIGELFF.

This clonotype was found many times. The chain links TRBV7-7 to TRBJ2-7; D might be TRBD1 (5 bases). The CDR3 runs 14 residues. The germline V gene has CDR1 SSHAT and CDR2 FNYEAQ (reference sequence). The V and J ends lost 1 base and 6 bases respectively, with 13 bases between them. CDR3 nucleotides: TGTGCCAGCAGCTTAGGGGCAGGGCTGGGCGAGCAGTACTTC. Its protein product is CASSLGAGLGEQYF.

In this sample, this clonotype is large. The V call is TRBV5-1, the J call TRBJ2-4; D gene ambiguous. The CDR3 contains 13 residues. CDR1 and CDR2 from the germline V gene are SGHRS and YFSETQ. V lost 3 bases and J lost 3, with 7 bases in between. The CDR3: CASSSSGKNIQYF. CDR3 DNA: TGCGCCAGCAGCTCATCGGGCAAAAACATTCAGTACTTC.

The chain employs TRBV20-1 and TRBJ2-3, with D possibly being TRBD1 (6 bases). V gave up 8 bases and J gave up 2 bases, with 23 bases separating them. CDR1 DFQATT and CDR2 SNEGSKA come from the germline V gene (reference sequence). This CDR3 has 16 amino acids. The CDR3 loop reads CSSPRGTRGATDTQYF. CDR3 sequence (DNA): TGCAGTTCCCCGAGGGGGACCCGTGGGGCCACAGATACGCAGTATTTT.

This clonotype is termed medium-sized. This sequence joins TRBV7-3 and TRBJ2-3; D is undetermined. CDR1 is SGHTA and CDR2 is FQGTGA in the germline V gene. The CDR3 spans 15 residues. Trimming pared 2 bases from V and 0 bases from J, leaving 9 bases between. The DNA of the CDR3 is TGTGCCAGCAGCTTATTCGGCGGTAGCACAGATACGCAGTATTTT. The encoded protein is CASSLFGGSTDTQYF.

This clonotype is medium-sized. CDR3 residues: CSVWTYEQYF. The DNA for the CDR3 is TGCAGCGTTTGGACCTACGAGCAGTACTTC. The V gene is TRBV29-1, the J gene TRBJ2-7; no clear D gene. Trimming stripped 5 bases from V and 2 bases from J, with 4 bases between. Germline-derived CDR1 and CDR2 are SQVTM and ANQGSEA. This CDR3 is 10 amino acids long.

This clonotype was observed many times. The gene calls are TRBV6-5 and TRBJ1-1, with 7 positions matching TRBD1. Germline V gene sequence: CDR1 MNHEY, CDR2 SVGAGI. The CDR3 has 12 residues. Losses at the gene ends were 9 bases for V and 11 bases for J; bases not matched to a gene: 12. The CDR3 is CASSLDRQVAFF. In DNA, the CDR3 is TGTGCCAGTTCATTGGACAGGCAAGTGGCTTTCTTT.

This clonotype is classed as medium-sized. This CDR3 is CASSSYRSHQGTDTQYF. CDR3 DNA sequence: TGCGCCAGCAGCTCTTACAGGAGCCATCAAGGCACAGATACGCAGTATTTT. This sequence joins TRBV5-1 and TRBJ2-3, with D possibly being TRBD1 (5 bases). Trimming removed 3 bases at V and 1 base at J, with 18 bases between. Looked up from germline, CDR1 is SGHRS and CDR2 is YFSETQ. This CDR3 is 17 amino acids long.

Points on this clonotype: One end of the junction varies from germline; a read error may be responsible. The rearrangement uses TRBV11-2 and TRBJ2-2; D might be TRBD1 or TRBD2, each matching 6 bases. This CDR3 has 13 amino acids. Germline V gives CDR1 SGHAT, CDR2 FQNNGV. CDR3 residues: CATNLGGPGELFF. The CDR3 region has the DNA TGTGCCACCAACCTCGGGGGCCCCGGGGAGCTATTTTTT.

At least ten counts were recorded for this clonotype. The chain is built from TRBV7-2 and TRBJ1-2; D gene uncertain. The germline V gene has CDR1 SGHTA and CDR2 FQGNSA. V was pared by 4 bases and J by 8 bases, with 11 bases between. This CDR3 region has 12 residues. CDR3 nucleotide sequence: TGTGCCAGCAGCTCGGCCGGGGAGGGCTACACCTTC. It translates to CASSSAGEGYTF.